This TCR beta chain was recovered during a study of cytomegalovirus exposure and HLA in healthy donors. Notes on the study in general: In vitro experiments confirmed that a few CMV-associated chains were specific for CMV antigens.

A word on this clone: Its antigen is not identified.

Germline CDR1 is MNHEY and CDR2 is SVGAGI. The CDR3 length is 15 residues. The V gene end was trimmed by 4 bases and the J gene end by 7 bases; junction bases not matched to a gene: 8. A multiplex PCR was run with 60 Vbeta primers and 13 Jbeta primers. The table came from immunoSEQ multiplex PCR; TCRdb's copy has only in-frame clones and leaves some out. The repertoire includes about 86,000 clones, over 70% of them detected once, and approximately 8.2% sits in the top ten. The V and J genes are TRBV6-5 and TRBJ1-4; 8 bases are shared with TRBD1. Input material: PBMCs. The sequence was collected from a man aged 60 to 69 in good health and CMV-seronegative. The CDR3 DNA reads TGTGCCAGCAGTTTAACGGGACAGGCATCTGAAAAACTGTTTTTT. It translates to CASSLTGQASEKLFF.